The 7 T cell receptor beta chains in this list originate from one sample, sequenced in a study of human T cells and chemical hapten exposure. Time point described: patch test 1, 2 weeks after DPC sensitization. Treatment reported: therapeutic diphenylcyclopropenone sensitization with weekly scalp DPC. TCRdb re-called the RACE reads with MiXCR, one entry per CDR3 protein. This table holds 150,000 to 200,000 distinct CDR3 sequences, 20% to 25% found once. The sequencing here drew on whole blood, taken in connection with sensitization to the hapten diphenylcyclopropenone (DPC). The receptors here all came from a woman between 50 and 59 years old with alopecia areata. Some clones in this sample may be carry-over from other donors' samples.

CDR3 nucleotides: TGTGCCAGCATCGGGAGGACAGGGGCTCTGAACACTGAAGCTTTCTTT. This translates into CASIGRTGALNTEAFF. The rearrangement links TRBV21-1 to TRBJ1-1; TRBD1 reflects the table's D call only, with no check against the DNA. TRBV21-1 is designated a pseudogene. The CDR3 spans 16 residues.

This clonotype was recorded a few times. V usage is TRBV2 and J usage is TRBJ2-5; 11 positions match TRBD2. This CDR3 region has 14 residues. Trimming cost V 9 bases and J 1 base; bases outside gene matches: 4. Per germline, CDR1 SNHLY and CDR2 FYNNEI. CDR3: CASPGLAVQETQYF. As DNA, the CDR3 is TGTGCCAGTCCGGGACTAGCGGTCCAAGAGACCCAGTACTTC.

This clonotype was observed a few times. V is TRBV15 and J is TRBJ1-1; the D gene is possibly TRBD1 (6 bases). Germline CDR1 reads LNHNV; CDR2 reads YYDKDF (reference sequence). Trimming pared 3 bases from V and 5 bases from J, leaving 13 bases between. CDR3 size: 14 residues. CDR3 bases: TGTGCCACCAGCAGTTGGAGGGGGGAGACTGAAGCTTTCTTT. Translated: CATSSWRGETEAFF.

This clonotype has just a few counts. V and J are TRBV11-1 and TRBJ2-7; 7 positions agree with TRBD1. This CDR3 region has 14 residues. The V and J ends lost 5 bases and 2 bases, in that order; junction bases with no gene match: 6. CDR1 is SGHAT, CDR2 FQDESV, per germline (reference sequence). Written as DNA, the CDR3 is TGTGCCAGCAGCCCAAGACAGGGAACCTACGAGCAGTACTTC. Its translation: CASSPRQGTYEQYF. The full variable domain, with the rest looked up from reference TRBV11-1 and TRBJ2-7, is EAEVAQSPRYKITEKSQAVAFWCDPISGHATLYWYRQILGQGPELLVQFQDESVVDDSQLPKDRFSAERLKGVDSTLKIQPAELGDSAMYLCASSPRQGTYEQYFGPGTRLTVT.

The genes are TRBV20-1 and TRBJ2-2; 9 bases fit TRBD2. V dropped 3 bases and J dropped 2; count of bases not matched to a gene: 4. The CDR3 has 15 residues. CDR1 is DFQATT, CDR2 SNEGSKA, per germline (reference sequence). The chain's CDR3 is CSASGLAGNTGELFF. CDR3 nucleotides: TGCAGTGCTAGTGGGCTAGCGGGAAACACCGGGGAGCTGTTTTTT.

This clonotype was counted between two and nine times. This chain links TRBV20-1 with TRBJ2-3; 8 positions agree with TRBD1. The CDR3 extends over 17 amino acids. Per the germline V gene, CDR1 is DFQATT and CDR2 is SNEGSKA (reference sequence). Trimming at V came to 0 bases and at J to 0 bases, leaving 8 bases not matched to a gene. CDR3 nucleotides: TGCAGTGCTAGAGATTACCTCACAGGGGGAAGCACAGATACGCAGTATTTT. Amino acid sequence: CSARDYLTGGSTDTQYF.

The J gene is TRBJ2-3, the V gene TRBV20-1; TRBD2 matches at 9 bases. The germline V gene encodes CDR1 DFQATT and CDR2 SNEGSKA (reference sequence). This CDR3 comprises 14 residues. The V and J ends lost 0 bases and 6 bases, in that order; junction bases with no gene match: 4. The CDR3 DNA reads as TGCAGTGCTAGAGATGGCGGGAGGGCGGATACGCAGTATTTT. It specifies CSARDGGRADTQYF.